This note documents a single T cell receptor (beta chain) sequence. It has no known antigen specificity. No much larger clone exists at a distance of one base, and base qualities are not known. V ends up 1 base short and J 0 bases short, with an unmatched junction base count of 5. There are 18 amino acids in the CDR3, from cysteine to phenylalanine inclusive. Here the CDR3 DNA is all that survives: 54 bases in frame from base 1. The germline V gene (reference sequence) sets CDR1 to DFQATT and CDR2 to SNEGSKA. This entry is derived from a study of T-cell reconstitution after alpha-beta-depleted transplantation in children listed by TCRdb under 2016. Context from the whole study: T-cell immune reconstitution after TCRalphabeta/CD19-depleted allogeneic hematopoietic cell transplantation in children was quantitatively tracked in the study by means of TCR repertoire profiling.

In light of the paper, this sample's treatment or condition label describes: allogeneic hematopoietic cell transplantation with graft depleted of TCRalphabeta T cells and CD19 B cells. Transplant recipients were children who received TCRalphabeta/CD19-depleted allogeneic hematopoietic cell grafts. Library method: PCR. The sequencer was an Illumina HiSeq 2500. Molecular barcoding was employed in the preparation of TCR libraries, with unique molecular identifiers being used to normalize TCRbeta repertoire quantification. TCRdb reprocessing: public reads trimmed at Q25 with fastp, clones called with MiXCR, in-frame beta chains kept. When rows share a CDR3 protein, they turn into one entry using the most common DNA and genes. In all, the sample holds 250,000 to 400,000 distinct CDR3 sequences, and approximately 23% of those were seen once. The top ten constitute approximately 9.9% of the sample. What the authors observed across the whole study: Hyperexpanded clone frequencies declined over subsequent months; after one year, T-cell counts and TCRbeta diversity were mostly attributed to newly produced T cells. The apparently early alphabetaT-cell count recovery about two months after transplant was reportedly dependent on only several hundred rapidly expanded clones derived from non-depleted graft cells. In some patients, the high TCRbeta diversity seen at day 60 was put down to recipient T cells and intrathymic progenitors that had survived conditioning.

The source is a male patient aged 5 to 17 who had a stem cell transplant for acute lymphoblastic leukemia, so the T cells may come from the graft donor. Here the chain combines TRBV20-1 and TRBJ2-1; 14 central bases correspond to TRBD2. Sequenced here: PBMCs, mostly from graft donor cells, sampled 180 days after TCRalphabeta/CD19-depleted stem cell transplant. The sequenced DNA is TGCAGTGCTAGAGGACTAGCGGGAGGGATAAGCTCCTACAATGAGCAGTTCTTC. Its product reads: CSARGLAGGISSYNEQFF.